Each of the 31 T cell receptor beta chains below was sequenced from the same sample in a study of control samples from healthy donors and cancer patients (TCRdb year 2020). Library construction relied on the immunoSEQ multiplex PCR assay. Not all clones reach the TCRdb copy of this immuneACCESS table, which keeps in-frame sequences only. Checked studies attribute under half of the gap to unresolved V genes and leave the rest unexplained. Counted in this sample were about 77,000 clones; roughly 92% of them appeared once. The top ten constitute about 5% of the sample. The sample consisted of blood. These receptors all come from a woman aged 55 to 70 in good health.

V gene TRBV7-9 combines with J gene TRBJ1-1, with D possibly being TRBD1 (5 bases). CDR3 length: 13 amino acids. The V end lost 7 bases, the J end lost 0 bases, and 9 bases lay between the germline ends. CDR1 is SEHNR and CDR2 is FQNEAQ in the germline V gene (reference sequence). CDR3 amino acids: CASTPGLNTEAFF. The CDR3 coding sequence is TGTGCCAGCACCCCAGGGCTGAACACTGAAGCTTTCTTT. The full variable domain, completed using reference TRBV7-9 and TRBJ1-1, is DTGVSQNPRHKITKRGQNVTFRCDPISEHNRLYWYRQTLGQGPEFLTYFQNEAQLEKSRLLSDRFSAERPKGSFSTLEIQRTEQGDSAMYLCASTPGLNTEAFFGQGTRLTVV.

This chain uses TRBV7-8 with TRBJ1-2, with a weak D call TRBD1 (5 bases). Germline loops: CDR1 SGHVS, CDR2 FQNEAQ. V was pared by 5 bases and J by 5 bases, with 27 bases between. The CDR3 extends over 18 amino acids. The CDR3 is CASSPYQTGQHKEYGYTF. In DNA form, the CDR3 reads TGTGCCAGCAGCCCCTACCAAACAGGACAACATAAGGAATATGGCTACACCTTC.

This chain uses TRBV6-6 with TRBJ1-5; no firm D call. CDR1 and CDR2 from the germline V gene are MNHNY and SVGAGI (reference sequence). The CDR3 is 13 residues long. V was trimmed by 8 bases and J by 6 bases, leaving 14 bases between them. The CDR3 spells CASDSGFSQPQHF. CDR3 nucleotides: TGTGCCAGCGATTCTGGTTTTAGTCAGCCCCAGCATTTT.

The rearrangement joins TRBV7-8 to TRBJ1-5; no clear D. CDR3 size: 17 residues. Germline CDR1 and CDR2: SGHVS and FQNEAQ. Trimming took off 1 base at V and 4 bases at J, with 17 bases between the two ends. The CDR3 DNA reads as TGTGCCAGCAGCTTAGAAAAGAAAGGGTCGTGGAATCAGCCCCAGCATTTT. The encoded protein is CASSLEKKGSWNQPQHF.

The chain uses TRBV19 and TRBJ1-2, with D perhaps matching TRBD1 (5 bases). Trimming cost V 7 bases and J 8 bases, with 20 bases left between them. Germline CDR1 and CDR2: LNHDA and SQIVND (reference sequence). This CDR3 comprises 14 residues. DNA for the CDR3: TGTGCCAGTACTCCCGATGAGGGGTACGGGGGCTACACCTTC. Residues: CASTPDEGYGGYTF.

The chain is built from TRBV28 and TRBJ2-1; possibly TRBD1 for D (6 bases). CDR1 is MDHEN, CDR2 SYDVKM, per germline. The CDR3 spans 15 residues. Trimming removed 6 bases at V and 7 bases at J, with 19 bases between. CDR3 loop: CASSPGDRPLNEQFF. CDR3 DNA sequence: TGTGCCAGCAGCCCAGGGGATCGGCCCCTTAATGAGCAGTTCTTC.

The chain joins TRBV7-6 to TRBJ2-7; D tentatively reads TRBD1 or TRBD2 (5 bases each). Germline V gene sequence: CDR1 SGHVS, CDR2 FNYEAQ. Trimming shortened V by 2 bases and J by 5 bases, and 19 bases separated the two germline ends. The CDR3 totals 16 residues. For the CDR3, the DNA is TGTGCCAGCAGCTTAACCGACAGCGATTTCGGGAACGAGCAGTACTTC. Residues: CASSLTDSDFGNEQYF.

The chain has TRBV10-2 and TRBJ1-5; D unresolved. Germline CDR1 is WSHSY and CDR2 is SAAADI. Between the trimmed V and J ends, which lost 0 bases and 2 bases, there was a span of 5 bases. This CDR3 has 14 amino acids. CDR3 nucleotide sequence: TGCGCCAGCAGTGAGTCGGGTGGCAATCAGCCCCAGCATTTT. It translates to CASSESGGNQPQHF.

Here the CDR3 DNA reads TGTGCCAGCTCACCACAGGAAGCGGGAGGGCCGGTTGGTTCCTACAATGAGCAGTTCTTC. This codes for CASSPQEAGGPVGSYNEQFF. The chain links TRBV18 to TRBJ2-1; 10 positions agree with TRBD2. The germline gives CDR1 KGHSH, CDR2 LQKENI. The junction had 13 bases not matched to a gene; V was cut back by 1 base and J by 1 base. CDR3 length: 20 amino acids.

A single count supports this clone. The chain carries TRBV7-9 and TRBJ1-3, with TRBD1 matching over 12 bases. With 6 bases clipped from V and 4 bases from J, the junction kept 7 bases outside the gene matches. Germline CDR1 is SEHNR and CDR2 is FQNEAQ (reference sequence). This CDR3 spans 16 amino acids. CDR3 sequence (DNA): TGTGCCAGCAGACTGGGACAGGGGGCGCGAGGAAACACCATATATTTT. This codes for CASRLGQGARGNTIYF.

This sequence joins TRBV7-9 and TRBJ2-5; 9 bases map to TRBD1. Germline V lookup: CDR1 SEHNR, CDR2 FQNEAQ (reference sequence). The CDR3 is 16 residues long. V was pared by 1 base and J by 2 bases, with 5 bases of the junction left unmatched. CDR3 sequence reads: CASSLERDRAQETQYF. The DNA of the CDR3 is TGTGCCAGCAGCTTAGAAAGGGACAGGGCACAAGAGACCCAGTACTTC. Filled out from reference TRBV7-9 and TRBJ2-5, the complete variable domain reads DTGVSQNPRHKITKRGQNVTFRCDPISEHNRLYWYRQTLGQGPEFLTYFQNEAQLEKSRLLSDRFSAERPKGSFSTLEIQRTEQGDSAMYLCASSLERDRAQETQYFGPGTRLLVL.

This clone was detected once. The genes are TRBV2 and TRBJ2-1; a weak D match, TRBD1 (6 bases). V was trimmed by 4 bases and J by 3 bases, leaving 7 bases between them. Germline-derived CDR1 and CDR2 are SNHLY and FYNNEI. CDR3 length: 13 amino acids. DNA of the CDR3: TGTGCCAGCAGTGGGACAGTCTACAATGAGCAGTTCTTC. Encoded protein: CASSGTVYNEQFF.

V gene TRBV14 combines with J gene TRBJ1-1; 10 bases agree with TRBD1. The CDR3 runs to 13 residues. Germline V gene data show CDR1 as SGHDN and CDR2 as FVKESK. Trimming took 6 bases from V and 3 from J; bases not matched to a gene: 1. In nucleotides, the CDR3 is TGTGCCAGCAGGGGACAGGGGTACACTGAAGCTTTCTTT. Protein: CASRGQGYTEAFF. The full variable domain, completed using reference TRBV14 and TRBJ1-1, is EAGVTQFPSHSVIEKGQTVTLRCDPISGHDNLYWYRRVMGKEIKFLLHFVKESKQDESGMPNNRFLAERTGGTYSTLKVQPAELEDSGVYFCASRGQGYTEAFFGQGTRLTVV.

The J gene is TRBJ2-5, the V gene TRBV19, with TRBD1 identical over 11 bases. J gave up 4 bases and V 7 bases, and 5 bases lay outside the gene matches. Germline V gene sequence: CDR1 LNHDA, CDR2 SQIVND (reference sequence). The CDR3 spans 14 residues. This chain's CDR3 is CASMGTGGVETQYF. CDR3 in DNA: TGTGCCAGTATGGGGACAGGGGGTGTAGAGACCCAGTACTTC.

This sequence joins TRBV5-1 and TRBJ1-2; D remains ambiguous. The CDR3 totals 14 residues. V was clipped by 0 bases and J by 4 bases, with 10 bases between them. Per the germline V gene, CDR1 is SGHRS and CDR2 is YFSETQ. The CDR3 nucleotides are TGCGCCAGCAGCTTGGAAACGGAAACCTATGGCTACACCTTC. This codes for CASSLETETYGYTF. The full variable domain, in which reference TRBV5-1 and TRBJ1-2 provide the parts outside the CDR3, is KAGVTQTPRYLIKTRGQQVTLSCSPISGHRSVSWYQQTPGQGLQFLFEYFSETQRNKGNFPGRFSGRQFSNSRSEMNVSTLELGDSALYLCASSLETETYGYTFGSGTRLTVV.

The V gene is TRBV28, the J gene TRBJ1-5; D perhaps matches TRBD1 (6 bases). Germline CDR1 is MDHEN and CDR2 is SYDVKM. With 6 bases removed from V and 2 bases from J, the gap between germline ends came to 11 bases. The CDR3 loop spans 14 amino acids. DNA for the CDR3: TGTGCCAGCAGCACAGGGCAGGGCAATCAGCCCCAGCATTTT. It encodes CASSTGQGNQPQHF. The full variable domain, its missing parts supplied by reference TRBV28 and TRBJ1-5, is DVKVTQSSRYLVKRTGEKVFLECVQDMDHENMFWYRQDPGLGLRLIYFSYDVKMKEKGDIPEGYSVSREKKERFSLILESASTNQTSMYLCASSTGQGNQPQHFGDGTRLSIL.

V gene TRBV5-6 combines with J gene TRBJ2-3; possibly TRBD2 for D (5 bases). The CDR3 has 14 residues. The ends were cut back, 3 bases at V and 2 bases at J, with 10 bases in the middle. CDR1 SGHDT and CDR2 YYEEEE come from the germline V gene. CDR3 bases: TGTGCCAGCAGCTCCTCGACTAACACAGATACGCAGTATTTT. As protein: CASSSSTNTDTQYF.

V gene TRBV28 combines with J gene TRBJ1-2, with D hard to call. Germline CDR1 reads MDHEN; CDR2 reads SYDVKM. This CDR3 region has 12 residues. The V end lost 6 bases, the J end lost 4 bases, and 9 bases lay between the germline ends. CDR3 nucleotides: TGTGCCAGCAGCTGGGAGGGCTATGGCTACACCTTC. This sequence encodes CASSWEGYGYTF.

The chain links TRBV27 to TRBJ1-6, with D possibly TRBD1 on 5 matching bases. V shed 2 bases and J shed 4 bases, with 6 bases lying between them. The CDR3 extends over 14 amino acids. Germline values: CDR1 MNHEY, CDR2 SMNVEV (reference sequence). CDR3 residues: CASSLRQYNSPLHF. The CDR3 DNA follows: TGTGCCAGCAGTTTAAGACAGTATAATTCACCCCTCCACTTT.

The CDR3 spells CASSLFLEQRNTEAFF. CDR3 bases: TGTGCCAGCAGCTTATTTTTAGAGCAGCGGAACACTGAAGCTTTCTTT. V and J are TRBV11-3 and TRBJ1-1; D is unresolved. There are 16 residues in the CDR3. The germline V and J ends were trimmed by 2 bases and 1 base, with 14 bases remaining between them. CDR1 SGHNT and CDR2 YENEEA come from the germline V gene.

The chain recombines TRBV7-9 with TRBJ2-2, with 12 bases identical to TRBD2. Germline values: CDR1 SEHNR, CDR2 FQNEAQ (reference sequence). The V gene end was trimmed by 4 bases and the J gene end by 6 bases; junction bases not matched to a gene: 0. The CDR3 totals 14 residues. In DNA, the CDR3 is TGTGCCAGCAGCTCTAGCGGGAGGGCCGGGGAGCTGTTTTTT. Amino acids: CASSSSGRAGELFF. Variable domain in full (rest from reference TRBV7-9 and TRBJ2-2): DTGVSQNPRHKITKRGQNVTFRCDPISEHNRLYWYRQTLGQGPEFLTYFQNEAQLEKSRLLSDRFSAERPKGSFSTLEIQRTEQGDSAMYLCASSSSGRAGELFFGEGSRLTVL.

This chain links TRBV15 with TRBJ2-5; 7 bases fit TRBD2. V trimming: 0 bases; J trimming: 4 bases; junction bases outside the gene matches: 17. Germline V CDR1 and CDR2: LNHNV, YYDKDF (reference sequence). CDR3 length: 19 amino acids. The CDR3 spells CATSRDLPSGSPPRETQYF. CDR3 sequence (DNA): TGTGCCACCAGCAGAGATCTTCCTAGCGGCAGCCCCCCTCGAGAGACCCAGTACTTC.

The chain carries TRBV28 and TRBJ2-3; D is possibly TRBD2 (5 bases). CDR1 MDHEN and CDR2 SYDVKM come from the germline V gene. Trimming cost V 0 bases and J 4 bases, with 17 bases left between them. The CDR3 has 17 residues. The CDR3 nucleotides read TGTGCCAGCAGTTTATGGGGGAGCCTAACCGGAGCAGATACGCAGTATTTT. It codes for CASSLWGSLTGADTQYF.

The chain recombines TRBV7-9 with TRBJ2-1, with a possible D match to TRBD1 (6 bases). The CDR3 has 12 residues. In germline, CDR1 is SEHNR, CDR2 FQNEAQ (reference sequence). V lost 5 bases to trimming and J lost 7 bases, with 9 bases between them. The CDR3 spells CASSRGLNEQFF. The CDR3 DNA reads TGTGCCAGCAGCAGGGGGTTGAATGAGCAGTTCTTC.

This chain uses TRBV6-2 or TRBV6-3 with TRBJ1-5, with D uncertain. Germline loops: CDR1 MNHEY, CDR2 SVGEGT. Trimming removed 4 bases at V and 4 bases at J, with 8 bases between. The CDR3 is 13 amino acids. The CDR3 reads CASSSSLNQPQHF. CDR3 DNA sequence: TGTGCCAGCAGTTCTAGCCTTAATCAGCCCCAGCATTTT.

This chain links TRBV5-1 with TRBJ2-6, with 9 bases aligning to TRBD1. This CDR3 is built from 19 residues. J lost 0 bases, V lost 4 bases, and 11 bases had no gene match. Germline assignment: CDR1 SGHRS and CDR2 YFSETQ. The CDR3 here is CASSTGTGFPFSGANVLTF. The CDR3 DNA follows: TGCGCCAGCAGCACGGGGACAGGGTTTCCCTTCTCTGGGGCCAACGTCCTGACTTTC.

The table lists this clone with a few counts. This sequence joins TRBV5-4 and TRBJ2-2; 9 nucleotides match TRBD1. Germline CDR1 is SGHNT and CDR2 is YYREEE (reference sequence). The J segment lost 4 bases and the V segment lost 5 bases, leaving 3 bases of the junction unmatched. CDR3 length: 14 residues. The CDR3 DNA follows: TGTGCCAGCAGTGCGGGACAGGGCACCGGGGAGCTGTTTTTT. Translation: CASSAGQGTGELFF.

This CDR3 is CASSLGTSGISEQFF. The CDR3 region has the DNA TGTGCCAGCAGCTTGGGGACTAGCGGGATCTCTGAGCAGTTCTTC. This chain connects TRBV11-2 to TRBJ2-1; 13 bases are a match to TRBD2. The V segment lost 3 bases and the J segment 9 bases; nucleotides outside the gene matches: 5. CDR1 and CDR2 from the germline V gene are SGHAT and FQNNGV. This CDR3 contains 15 residues.

The chain combines TRBV28 with TRBJ1-2; D ambiguous. The V gene lost 6 bases and the J gene lost 0 bases, with 14 bases spanning the gap. CDR3 size: 15 residues. CDR1 is MDHEN, CDR2 SYDVKM, per germline. The CDR3 nucleotides are TGTGCCAGCAGAGGCCCTGGATGGCCTAACTATGGCTACACCTTC. This gives the protein CASRGPGWPNYGYTF.

The chain uses TRBV6-5 and TRBJ2-6; no definite D call. Trimming removed 2 bases at V and 2 bases at J, with 7 bases between. CDR1 is MNHEY, CDR2 SVGAGI, per germline. The CDR3 extends over 15 amino acids. CDR3 region: CASSYGGAGANVLTF. The DNA of the CDR3 is TGTGCCAGCAGTTACGGCGGAGCTGGGGCCAACGTCCTGACTTTC.

V and J are TRBV18 and TRBJ1-5; D is unclear. Between the trimmed V and J ends, which lost 2 bases and 2 bases, there was a span of 7 bases. The germline CDR1 and CDR2 sequences are KGHSH and LQKENI. CDR3 length equals 14 residues. This CDR3 is CASSPGSRNQPQHF. The CDR3 nucleotides read TGTGCCAGCTCACCAGGTAGTCGCAATCAGCCCCAGCATTTT.